The clone carrying this TCR beta chain was counted a few times. Its antigen is not identified. The sequenced template was RNA, covering the TCR beta CDR3 region. HTBI primers served in a first-round RT-PCR, which a second-round multiplex PCR followed. One entry per CDR3 protein, called by TCRdb with MiXCR from the multiplex PCR reads. The data show approximately 1.2 million distinct CDR3 sequences, 35% to 40% seen once. The sample comes from a study of Graves' ophthalmopathy and Graves' hyperthyroidism. Included hyperthyroidism patients were aged 18 to 65 and newly diagnosed (under 2 months' duration). Study-wide results and limits: Forecasting of ophthalmopathy progression by the model achieved around 71% sensitivity and roughly 72% specificity.

From germline, CDR1 is DFQATT and CDR2 SNEGSKA (reference sequence). This CDR3 region has 15 residues. Trimming shortened V by 0 bases and J by 2 bases, and 8 bases separated the two germline ends. The chain uses TRBV20-1 and TRBJ1-6; D ambiguous. This TCR was recovered from an adult man with Graves' hyperthyroidism. Sequenced input: peripheral blood or thyroid tissue (not recorded which). The CDR3: CSAREVVAYNSPLHF. CDR3 bases: TGCAGTGCTAGAGAGGTAGTGGCCTATAATTCACCCCTCCACTTT.